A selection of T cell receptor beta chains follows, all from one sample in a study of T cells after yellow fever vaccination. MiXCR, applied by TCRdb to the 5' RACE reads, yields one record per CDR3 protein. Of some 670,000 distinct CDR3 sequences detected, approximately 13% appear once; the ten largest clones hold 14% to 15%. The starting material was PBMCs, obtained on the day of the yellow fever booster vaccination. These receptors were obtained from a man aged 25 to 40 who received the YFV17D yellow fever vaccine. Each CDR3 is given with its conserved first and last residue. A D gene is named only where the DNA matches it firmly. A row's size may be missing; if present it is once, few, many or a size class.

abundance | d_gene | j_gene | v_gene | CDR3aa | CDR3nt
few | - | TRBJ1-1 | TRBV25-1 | CASSESLGLNTEAFF | TGTGCCAGCAGTGAGTCCCTGGGCCTGAACACTGAAGCTTTCTTT
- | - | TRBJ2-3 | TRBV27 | CASSLSGLDTQYF | TGTGCCAGCAGTTTATCCGGGCTTGATACGCAGTATTTT
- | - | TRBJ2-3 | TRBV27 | CASSLSFLPDTQYF | TGTGCCAGCAGTTTATCCTTCCTCCCAGATACGCAGTATTTT
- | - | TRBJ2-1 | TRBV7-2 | CASSHAGSYNEQFF | TGTGCCAGCAGCCACGCGGGTTCCTACAATGAGCAGTTCTTC
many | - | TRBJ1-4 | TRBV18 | CASSLAEKLFF | TGTGCCAGCTCACTGGCTGAAAAACTGTTTTTT
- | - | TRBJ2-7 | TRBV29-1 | CSVLGHSYEQYF | TGCAGCGTTCTGGGACATTCCTACGAGCAGTACTTC
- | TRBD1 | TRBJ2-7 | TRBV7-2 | CASSLDSRDSEQYF | TGTGCCAGCAGCTTAGACAGTCGGGACAGCGAGCAGTACTTC
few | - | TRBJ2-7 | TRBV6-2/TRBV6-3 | CASKLPPHEQYF | TGTGCCAGCAAGCTTCCCCCCCACGAGCAGTACTTC
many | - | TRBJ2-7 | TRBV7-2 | CASSLGAGIYEQYF | TGTGCCAGCAGCTTAGGGGCAGGGATCTACGAGCAGTACTTC
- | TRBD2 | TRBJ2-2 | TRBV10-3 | CAIRVAGVGTGELFF | TGTGCCATCAGAGTAGCGGGAGTGGGTACCGGGGAGCTGTTTTTT
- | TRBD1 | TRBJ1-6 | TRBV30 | CAWIDRGGNSPLHF | TGTGCCTGGATAGACAGGGGAGGAAATTCACCCCTCCACTTT
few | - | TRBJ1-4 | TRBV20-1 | CSADGAQPTNEKLFF | TGCAGTGCTGATGGGGCGCAGCCAACTAATGAAAAACTGTTTTTT
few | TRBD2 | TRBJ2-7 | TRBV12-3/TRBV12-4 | CASSLGSGRAVYEQYF | TGTGCCAGCAGTTTAGGTAGCGGGAGGGCCGTTTACGAGCAGTACTTC
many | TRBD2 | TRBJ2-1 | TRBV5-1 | CASGRTTSGANNEQFF | TGCGCCAGCGGAAGGACGACTAGCGGAGCTAACAATGAGCAGTTCTTC
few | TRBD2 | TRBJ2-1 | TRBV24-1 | CATSDPRGVNEQFF | TGTGCCACCAGTGACCCCCGGGGGGTGAATGAGCAGTTCTTC
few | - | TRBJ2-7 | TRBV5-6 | CASSLREVHSYEQYF | TGTGCCAGCAGCTTGAGAGAGGTTCACTCCTACGAGCAGTACTTC
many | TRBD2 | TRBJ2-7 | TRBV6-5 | CASSYSAPGTIPYEQYF | TGTGCCAGCAGTTACTCGGCCCCCGGGACTATTCCCTACGAGCAGTACTTC
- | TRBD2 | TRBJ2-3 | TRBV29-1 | CSVPSGSGDTQYF | TGCAGCGTTCCAAGCGGGAGTGGAGATACGCAGTATTTT
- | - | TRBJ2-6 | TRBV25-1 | CASEAAPAGGANVLTF | TGTGCCAGCGAGGCCGCTCCTGCGGGCGGGGCCAACGTCCTGACTTTC
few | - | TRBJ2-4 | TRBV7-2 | CASSPSAASVNIQYF | TGTGCCAGCAGCCCAAGTGCGGCTAGCGTAAACATTCAGTACTTC
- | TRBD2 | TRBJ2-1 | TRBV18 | CASSPVSGLEYYNEQFF | TGTGCCAGCTCACCAGTCTCGGGACTAGAATACTACAATGAGCAGTTCTTC
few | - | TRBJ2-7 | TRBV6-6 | CASRSAGGEQYF | TGTGCCAGCAGGTCGGCGGGCGGCGAGCAGTACTTC
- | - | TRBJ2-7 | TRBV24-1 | CATSDGRSYEQYF | TGTGCCACCAGTGATGGTAGGAGCTACGAGCAGTACTTC
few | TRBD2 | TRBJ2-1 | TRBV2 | CASRARRTSDYNEQFF | TGTGCCAGCAGGGCTAGGAGGACTAGCGACTACAATGAGCAGTTCTTC
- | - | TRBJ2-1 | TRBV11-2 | CASTKGSSYNEQFF | TGTGCCAGCACCAAGGGGAGCTCCTACAATGAGCAGTTCTTC
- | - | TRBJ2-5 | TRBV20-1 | CSAVQTRQETQYF | TGCAGTGCCGTACAGACCCGTCAAGAGACCCAGTACTTC
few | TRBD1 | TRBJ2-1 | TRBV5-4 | CATSRTGYNEQFF | TGTGCCACCTCCAGGACAGGATACAATGAGCAGTTCTTC
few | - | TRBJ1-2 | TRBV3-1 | CASSTNGPGYGYTF | TGTGCCAGCAGCACAAACGGTCCGGGCTATGGCTACACCTTC
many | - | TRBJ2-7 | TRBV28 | CASKRATRAYEQYF | TGTGCCAGCAAAAGGGCCACTCGGGCCTACGAGCAGTACTTC